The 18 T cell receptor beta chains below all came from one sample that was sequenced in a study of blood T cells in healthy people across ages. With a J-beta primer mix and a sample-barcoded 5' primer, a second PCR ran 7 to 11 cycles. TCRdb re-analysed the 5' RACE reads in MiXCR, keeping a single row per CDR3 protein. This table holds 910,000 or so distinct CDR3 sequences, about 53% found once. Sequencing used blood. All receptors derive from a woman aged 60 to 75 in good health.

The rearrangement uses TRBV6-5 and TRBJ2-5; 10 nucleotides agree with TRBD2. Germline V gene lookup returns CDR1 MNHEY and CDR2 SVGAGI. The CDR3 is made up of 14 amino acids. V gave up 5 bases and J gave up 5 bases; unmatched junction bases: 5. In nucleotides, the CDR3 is TGTGCCAGCAGTAGCGGGAGGGCCCTGGAGACCCAGTACTTC. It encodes CASSSGRALETQYF.

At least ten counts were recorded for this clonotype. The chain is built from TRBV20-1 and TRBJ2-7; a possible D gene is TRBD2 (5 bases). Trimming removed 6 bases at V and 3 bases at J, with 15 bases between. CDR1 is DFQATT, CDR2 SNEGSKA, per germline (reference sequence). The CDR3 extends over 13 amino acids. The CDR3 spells CSANVATNYEQYF. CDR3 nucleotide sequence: TGCAGTGCGAACGTAGCGACGAACTACGAGCAGTACTTC.

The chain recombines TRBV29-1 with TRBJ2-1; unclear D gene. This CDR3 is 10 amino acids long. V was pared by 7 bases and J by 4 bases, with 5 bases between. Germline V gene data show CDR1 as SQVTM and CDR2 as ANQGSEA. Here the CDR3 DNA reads TGCAGCGCTGCATACAATGAGCAGTTCTTC. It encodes CSAAYNEQFF.

This CDR3 reads CASRGQERNIQYF. The CDR3 bases are TGTGCCAGCAGGGGACAGGAAAGAAACATTCAGTACTTC. J is TRBJ2-4 and V is TRBV6-1; 8 bases map to TRBD1. CDR3 length: 13 amino acids. Germline CDR1 is MNHNS and CDR2 is SASEGT. V lost 6 bases and J lost 6; bases outside the gene matches: 4.

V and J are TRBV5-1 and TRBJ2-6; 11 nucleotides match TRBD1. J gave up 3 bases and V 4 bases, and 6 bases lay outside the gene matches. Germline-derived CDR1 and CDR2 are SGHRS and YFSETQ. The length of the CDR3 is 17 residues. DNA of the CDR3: TGCGCCAGCAGCCCTTGGGACAGGGGGAGTGGGGCCAACGTCCTGACTTTC. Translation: CASSPWDRGSGANVLTF.

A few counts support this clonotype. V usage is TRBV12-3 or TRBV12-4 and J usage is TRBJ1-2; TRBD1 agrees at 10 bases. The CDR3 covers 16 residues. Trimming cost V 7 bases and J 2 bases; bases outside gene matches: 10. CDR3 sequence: CASTRVPGQGNYGYTF. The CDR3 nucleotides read TGTGCCAGCACCAGAGTCCCGGGACAGGGGAACTATGGCTACACCTTC.

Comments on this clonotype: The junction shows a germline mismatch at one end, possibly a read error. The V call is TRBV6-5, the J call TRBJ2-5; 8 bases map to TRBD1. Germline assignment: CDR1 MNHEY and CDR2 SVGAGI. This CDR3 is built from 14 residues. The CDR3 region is CANSPGQGGETQYF. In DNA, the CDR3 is TGTGCCAACAGTCCCGGACAGGGAGGTGAGACCCAGTACTTC.

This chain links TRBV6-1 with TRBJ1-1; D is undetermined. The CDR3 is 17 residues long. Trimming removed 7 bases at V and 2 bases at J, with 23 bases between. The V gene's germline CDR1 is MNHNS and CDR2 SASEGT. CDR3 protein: CASIKSSLFLTNTEAFF. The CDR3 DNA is TGTGCCAGCATAAAAAGCAGCCTCTTCTTGACCAACACTGAAGCTTTCTTT.

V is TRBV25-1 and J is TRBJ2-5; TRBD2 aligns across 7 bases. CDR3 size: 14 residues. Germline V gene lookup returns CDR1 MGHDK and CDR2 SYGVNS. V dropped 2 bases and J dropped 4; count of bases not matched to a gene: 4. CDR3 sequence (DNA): TGTGCCAGCAGTGAAGGGGGGGTCCCAGAGACCCAGTACTTC. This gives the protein CASSEGGVPETQYF. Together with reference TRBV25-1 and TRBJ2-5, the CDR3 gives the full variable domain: EADIYQTPRYLVIGTGKKITLECSQTMGHDKMYWYQQDPGMELHLIHYSYGVNSTEKGDLSSESTVSRIRTEHFPLTLESARPSHTSQYLCASSEGGVPETQYFGPGTRLLVL.

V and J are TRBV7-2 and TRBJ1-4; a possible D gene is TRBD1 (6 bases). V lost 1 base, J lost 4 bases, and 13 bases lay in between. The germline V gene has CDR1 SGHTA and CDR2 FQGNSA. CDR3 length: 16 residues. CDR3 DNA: TGTGCCAGCAGCTTAGTAGGCGGGGGCGGTAATGAAAAACTGTTTTTT. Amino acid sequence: CASSLVGGGGNEKLFF.

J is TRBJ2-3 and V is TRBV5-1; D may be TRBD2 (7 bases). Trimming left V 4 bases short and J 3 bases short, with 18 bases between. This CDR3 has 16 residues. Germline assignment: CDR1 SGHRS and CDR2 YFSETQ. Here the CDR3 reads CASSLRGRGATDTQYF. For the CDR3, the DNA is TGCGCCAGCAGCCTCCGAGGACGGGGGGCAACAGATACGCAGTATTTT.

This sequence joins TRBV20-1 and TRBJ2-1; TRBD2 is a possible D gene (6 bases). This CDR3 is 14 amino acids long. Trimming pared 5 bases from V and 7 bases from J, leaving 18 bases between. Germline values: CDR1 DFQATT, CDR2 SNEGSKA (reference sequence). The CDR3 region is CSASQRKGLNEQFF. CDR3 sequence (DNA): TGCAGTGCTTCACAACGAAAAGGACTAAATGAGCAGTTCTTC.

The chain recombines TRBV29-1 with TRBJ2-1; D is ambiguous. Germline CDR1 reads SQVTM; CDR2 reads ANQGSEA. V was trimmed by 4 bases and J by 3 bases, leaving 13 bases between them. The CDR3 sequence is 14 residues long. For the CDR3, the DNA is TGCAGCGTTGCCGCGACGGCCATCTACAATGAGCAGTTCTTC. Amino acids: CSVAATAIYNEQFF.

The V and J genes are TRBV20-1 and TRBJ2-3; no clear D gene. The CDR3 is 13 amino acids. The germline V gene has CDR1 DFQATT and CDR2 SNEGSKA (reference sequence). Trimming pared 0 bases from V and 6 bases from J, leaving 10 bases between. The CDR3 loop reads CSARDELLDTQYF. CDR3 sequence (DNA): TGCAGTGCTAGAGACGAACTCCTGGATACGCAGTATTTT.

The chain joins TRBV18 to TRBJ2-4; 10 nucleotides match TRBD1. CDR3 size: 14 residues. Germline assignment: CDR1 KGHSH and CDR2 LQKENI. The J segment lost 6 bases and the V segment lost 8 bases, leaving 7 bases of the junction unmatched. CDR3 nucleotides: TGTGCCAGCCGCGGGACAGGGGATGCAAACATTCAGTACTTC. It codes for CASRGTGDANIQYF.

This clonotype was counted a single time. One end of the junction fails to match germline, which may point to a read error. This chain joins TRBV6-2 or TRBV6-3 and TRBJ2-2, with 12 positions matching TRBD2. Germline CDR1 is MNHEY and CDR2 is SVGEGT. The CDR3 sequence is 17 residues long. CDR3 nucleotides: TGTGCCGGCAGACCTCTAGCGGGAGGGCCGGGCACCGGGGAGCTGTTTTTT. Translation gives CAGRPLAGGPGTGELFF.

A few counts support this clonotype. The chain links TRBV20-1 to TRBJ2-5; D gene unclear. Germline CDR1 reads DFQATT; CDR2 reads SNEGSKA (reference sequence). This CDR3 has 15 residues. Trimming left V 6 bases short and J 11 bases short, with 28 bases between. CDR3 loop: CSAQKGVAYYNEQYF. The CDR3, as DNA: TGCAGTGCCCAGAAAGGCGTGGCTTATTACAATGAGCAGTACTTC.

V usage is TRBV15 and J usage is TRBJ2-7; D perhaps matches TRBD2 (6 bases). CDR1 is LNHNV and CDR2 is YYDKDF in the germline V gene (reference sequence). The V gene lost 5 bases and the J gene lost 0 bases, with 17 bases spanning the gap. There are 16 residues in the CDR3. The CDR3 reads CATSSKPWRDSYEQYF. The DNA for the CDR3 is TGTGCCACCAGCTCAAAACCGTGGAGGGACTCCTACGAGCAGTACTTC.